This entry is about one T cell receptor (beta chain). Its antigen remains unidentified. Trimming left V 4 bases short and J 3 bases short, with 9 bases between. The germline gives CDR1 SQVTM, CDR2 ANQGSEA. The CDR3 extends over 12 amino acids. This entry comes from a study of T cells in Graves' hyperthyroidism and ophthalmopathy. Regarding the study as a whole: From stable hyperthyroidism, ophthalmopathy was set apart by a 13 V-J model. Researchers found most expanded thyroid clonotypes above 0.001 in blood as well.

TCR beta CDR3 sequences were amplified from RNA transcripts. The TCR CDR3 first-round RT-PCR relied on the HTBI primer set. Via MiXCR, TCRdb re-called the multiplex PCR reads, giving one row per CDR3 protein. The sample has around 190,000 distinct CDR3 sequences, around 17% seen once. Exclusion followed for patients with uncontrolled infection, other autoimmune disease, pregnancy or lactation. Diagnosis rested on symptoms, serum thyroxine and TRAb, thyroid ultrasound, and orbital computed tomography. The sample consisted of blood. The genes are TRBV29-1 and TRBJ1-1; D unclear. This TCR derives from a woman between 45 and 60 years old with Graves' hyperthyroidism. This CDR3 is CSVGGRDTEAFF. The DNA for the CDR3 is TGCAGCGTTGGGGGAAGAGACACTGAAGCTTTCTTT.